The 3 T cell receptor beta chains presented below share a single source sample, sequenced in a study of beta chain features in type 1 diabetes. Expressed TCRB transcripts got sequenced, as all isolated RNA was reverse transcribed. The data were produced by immunoSEQ multiplex PCR, yet TCRdb's version contains in-frame clones alone and is incomplete. This table has about 930,000 clones, roughly 15% appearing once. Sequencing used naive CD4+ T cells from blood. The receptors here all came from a woman under 30 in good health.

This chain joins TRBV10-3 and TRBJ2-2; D unresolved. V lost 8 bases and J lost 2, with 9 bases in between. The CDR3 sequence is 13 residues long. Germline V gives CDR1 ENHRY, CDR2 SYGVKD. CDR3 in amino acids: CAIQNVNTGELFF. The DNA for the CDR3 is TGTGCCATCCAGAACGTTAACACCGGGGAGCTGTTTTTT.

This clone was counted only a few times. Other DNA sequences of this sample code for an identical CDR3. This chain uses TRBV7-9 with TRBJ1-2, with D possibly being TRBD1 (5 bases). The CDR3 is 13 residues long. Between the trimmed V and J ends, which lost 5 bases and 4 bases, there was a span of 11 bases. Germline CDR1 SEHNR, CDR2 FQNEAQ (reference sequence). The CDR3 region has the DNA TGTGCCAGCAGCCCTGACAGTTCCTATGGCTACACCTTC. Its translation: CASSPDSSYGYTF.

The chain is built from TRBV28 and TRBJ2-3; perhaps TRBD2 as D (6 bases). The CDR3 sequence is 17 residues long. Germline values: CDR1 MDHEN, CDR2 SYDVKM. The ends were cut back, 3 bases at V and 7 bases at J, with 23 bases in the middle. The DNA for the CDR3 is TGTGCCAGCAGTTTGTCCCGAAGCGGGTTTATTACCAATACGCAGTATTTT. Amino acid sequence: CASSLSRSGFITNTQYF.